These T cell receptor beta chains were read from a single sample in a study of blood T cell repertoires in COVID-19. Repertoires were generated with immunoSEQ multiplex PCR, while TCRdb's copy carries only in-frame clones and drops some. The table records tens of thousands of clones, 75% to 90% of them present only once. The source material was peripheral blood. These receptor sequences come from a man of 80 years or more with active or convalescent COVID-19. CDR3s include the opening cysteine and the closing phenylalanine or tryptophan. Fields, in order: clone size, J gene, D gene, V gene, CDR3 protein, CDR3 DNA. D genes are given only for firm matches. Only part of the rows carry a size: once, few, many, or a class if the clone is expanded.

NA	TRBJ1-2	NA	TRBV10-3	CAISDTASNYGYTF	TGTGCCATCAGCGACACGGCCTCTAACTATGGCTACACCTTC
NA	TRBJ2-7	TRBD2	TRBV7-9	CASSSETSSGRYEQYF	TGTGCCAGCAGCTCAGAAACCTCTAGCGGGAGGTACGAGCAGTACTTC
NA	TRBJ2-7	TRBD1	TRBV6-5	CASQGDRLSYEQYF	TGTGCCAGCCAAGGGGACAGGTTATCCTACGAGCAGTACTTC
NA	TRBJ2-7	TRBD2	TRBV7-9	CASSLLAGGAYEQYF	TGTGCCAGCAGCCTACTAGCGGGGGGAGCCTACGAGCAGTACTTC
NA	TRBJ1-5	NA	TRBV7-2	CASSQAGRGPQHF	TGTGCCAGCAGCCAGGCGGGGCGGGGGCCCCAGCATTTT
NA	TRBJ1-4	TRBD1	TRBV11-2	CASSLGLQGGNEKLFF	TGTGCCAGCAGCTTAGGATTACAGGGGGGAAATGAAAAACTGTTTTTT
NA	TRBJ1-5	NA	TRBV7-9	CASSPGASNQPQHF	TGTGCCAGCAGCCCAGGGGCGAGCAATCAGCCCCAGCATTTT
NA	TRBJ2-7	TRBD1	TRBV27	CASRGQGAYEQYF	TGTGCCAGCAGGGGACAGGGGGCCTACGAGCAGTACTTC
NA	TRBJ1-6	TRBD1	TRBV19	CASSTRQGYYNSPLHF	TGTGCCAGTAGTACCCGACAGGGGTACTATAATTCACCCCTCCACTTT
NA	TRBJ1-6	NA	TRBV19	CASSPSGGNSPLHF	TGTGCCAGTAGTCCCTCGGGGGGAAATTCACCCCTCCACTTT
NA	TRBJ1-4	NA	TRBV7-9	CASSDNRVMEKLFF	TGTGCCAGCAGCGACAACAGGGTAATGGAAAAACTGTTTTTT
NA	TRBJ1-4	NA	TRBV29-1	CSVEGAGREKLFF	TGCAGCGTTGAGGGGGCGGGTAGGGAAAAACTGTTTTTT
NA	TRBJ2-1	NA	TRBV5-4	CASSLKGLPFEQFF	TGTGCCAGCAGCTTGAAAGGACTTCCATTTGAGCAGTTCTTC
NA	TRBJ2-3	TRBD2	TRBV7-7	CASSSSGGNTDTQYF	TGTGCTAGCAGCTCATCGGGGGGGAATACAGATACGCAGTATTTT
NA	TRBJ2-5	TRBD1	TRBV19	CASSTRTGGGETQYF	TGTGCCAGTAGTACAAGGACAGGGGGCGGAGAGACCCAGTACTTC
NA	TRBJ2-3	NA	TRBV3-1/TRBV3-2	CASSRRPFLAESTDTQYF	TGTGCCAGCAGCCGGAGGCCGTTCCTTGCGGAAAGCACAGATACGCAGTATTTT
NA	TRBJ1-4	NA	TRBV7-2	CASSTGGRFEKLFF	TGTGCCAGCAGCACCGGGGGGCGTTTCGAAAAACTGTTTTTT
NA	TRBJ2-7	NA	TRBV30	CAWRKQGEGEQYF	TGTGCCTGGAGGAAACAGGGGGAGGGTGAGCAGTACTTC
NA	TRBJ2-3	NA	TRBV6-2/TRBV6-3	CASSYPADTQYF	TGTGCCAGCAGTTACCCAGCAGATACGCAGTATTTT
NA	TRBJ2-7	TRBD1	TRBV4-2	CASSPGTGEYEQYF	TGTGCCAGCAGCCCCGGGACAGGGGAATACGAGCAGTACTTC
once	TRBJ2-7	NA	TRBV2	CAIRSRGRSLSYEQYF	TGTGCCATACGGAGCAGGGGAAGGTCACTCTCCTACGAGCAGTACTTC
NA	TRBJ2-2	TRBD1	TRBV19	CASSIAWTGGVGGELFF	TGTGCCAGTAGTATAGCCTGGACAGGGGGCGTCGGCGGGGAGCTGTTTTTT
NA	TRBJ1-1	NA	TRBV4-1	CASSQDRRRNTEAFF	TGCGCCAGCAGCCAAGATAGGAGGCGAAACACTGAAGCTTTCTTT
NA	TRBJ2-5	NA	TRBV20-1	CSGLLGQTEYF	TGCAGTGGCCTACTAGGCCAGACGGAGTACTTC
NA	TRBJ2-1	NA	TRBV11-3	CASSWPGGNEQFF	TGTGCCAGCAGCTGGCCGGGTGGCAATGAGCAGTTCTTC
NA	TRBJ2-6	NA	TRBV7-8	CASSLGARFYSGANVLTF	TGTGCCAGCAGCTTAGGGGCCCGATTTTACTCTGGGGCCAACGTCCTGACTTTC
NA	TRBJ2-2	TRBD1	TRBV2	CASSQGQGGTGELFF	TGTGCCAGCAGTCAAGGACAGGGGGGCACCGGGGAGCTGTTTTTT
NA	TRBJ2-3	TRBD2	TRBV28	CASSPRSAGEESSTDTQYF	TGTGCCAGCAGTCCCCGCTCAGCGGGAGAAGAATCTAGCACAGATACGCAGTATTTT
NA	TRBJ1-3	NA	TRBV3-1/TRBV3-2	CASSPRGVAGNTIYF	TGTGCCAGCAGCCCCCGGGGGGTCGCTGGAAACACCATATATTTT
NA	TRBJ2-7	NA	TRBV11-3	CASSLSGQSYEQYF	TGTGCCAGCAGCTTATCGGGACAATCCTACGAGCAGTACTTC
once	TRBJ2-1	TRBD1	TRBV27	CASSLRDRNEQFF	TGTGCCAGCAGTTTAAGGGACAGGAATGAGCAGTTCTTC
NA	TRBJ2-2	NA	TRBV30	CAWTGGNQNGGELFF	TGTGCCTGGACAGGAGGGAATCAGAATGGCGGGGAGCTGTTTTTT
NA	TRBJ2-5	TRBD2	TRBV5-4	CASSPQTSGGPEETQYF	TGTGCCAGCAGCCCTCAGACTAGCGGGGGGCCCGAGGAGACCCAGTACTTC
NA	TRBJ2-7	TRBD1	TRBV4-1	CASSHLGQGAYEQYF	TGCGCCAGCAGCCACCTGGGACAGGGGGCCTACGAGCAGTACTTC
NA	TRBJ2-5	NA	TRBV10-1	CASSERTTGQETQYF	TGCGCCAGCAGTGAGAGGACCACAGGCCAAGAGACCCAGTACTTC
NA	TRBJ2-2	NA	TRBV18	CASSPVGDGELFF	TGTGCCAGCTCACCAGTGGGAGACGGGGAGCTGTTTTTT
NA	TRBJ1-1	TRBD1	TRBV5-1	CASSWGQGGNTEAFF	TGCGCCAGCAGCTGGGGACAGGGAGGGAACACTGAAGCTTTCTTT
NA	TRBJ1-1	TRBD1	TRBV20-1	CSASGRGHTEAFF	TGCAGTGCTAGTGGCAGGGGGCACACTGAAGCTTTCTTT
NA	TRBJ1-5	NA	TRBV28	CASSRRMGNQPQHF	TGTGCCAGCAGCCGCAGGATGGGCAATCAGCCCCAGCATTTT
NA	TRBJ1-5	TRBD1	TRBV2	CASSPMTGNQPQHF	TGTGCCAGCAGTCCAATGACAGGGAATCAGCCCCAGCATTTT
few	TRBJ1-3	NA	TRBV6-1	CASSEVTGSGNTIYF	TGTGCCAGCAGTGAAGTTACAGGGTCGGGAAACACCATATATTTT
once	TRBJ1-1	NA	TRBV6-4	CASSPTLMNTEAFF	TGTGCCAGCAGTCCCACATTAATGAACACTGAAGCTTTCTTT
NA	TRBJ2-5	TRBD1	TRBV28	CASSPYPGTGGLETQYF	TGTGCCAGCAGCCCTTACCCCGGGACAGGGGGCTTAGAGACCCAGTACTTC
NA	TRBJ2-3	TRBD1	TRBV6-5	CASSRDRADTQYF	TGTGCCAGCAGCCGAGACAGGGCAGATACGCAGTATTTT
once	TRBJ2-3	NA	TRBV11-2	CASSWSGDSSSTDTQYF	TGTGCCAGCAGCTGGTCCGGCGACAGCTCTAGCACAGATACGCAGTATTTT
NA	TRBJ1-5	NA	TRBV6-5	CASSTGNSNQPQHF	TGTGCCAGCAGTACAGGGAATAGCAATCAGCCCCAGCATTTT
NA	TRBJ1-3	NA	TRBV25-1	CASSETPDRGNTIYF	TGTGCCAGCAGTGAAACCCCCGACAGGGGAAACACCATATATTTT
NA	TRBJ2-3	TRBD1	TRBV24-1	CATSDRTGGRLDTQYF	TGTGCCACCAGTGACCGGACAGGGGGTAGGTTAGATACGCAGTATTTT
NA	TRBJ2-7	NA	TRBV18	CASSAGGTYEQYF	TGTGCCAGCTCGGCCGGCGGGACCTACGAGCAGTACTTC
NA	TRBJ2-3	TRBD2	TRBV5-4	CASSLRLAGADTQYF	TGTGCCAGCAGCTTGCGTCTAGCGGGCGCAGATACGCAGTATTTT
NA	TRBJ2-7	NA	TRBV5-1	CASSLRGDRSYEQYF	TGCGCCAGCAGCTTGCGTGGAGATCGCTCCTACGAGCAGTACTTC
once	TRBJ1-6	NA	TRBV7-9	CASSFNKEASPLHF	TGTGCCAGCAGCTTTAACAAGGAGGCTTCACCCCTCCACTTT